A single sample gave rise to the 26 T cell receptor beta chains below, sequenced in a study of cytomegalovirus exposure and HLA in healthy donors. The PCR contained 60 Vbeta and 13 Jbeta primers. Using immunoSEQ multiplex PCR, the repertoire was profiled, and TCRdb retains in-frame clones only, with some absent. This sample has more than 100,000 clones, with over 70% found just once. Specimen: PBMCs. All receptors come from a female donor in good health and CMV-seropositive.

This sequence joins TRBV5-5 and TRBJ1-1, with TRBD1 matching over 8 bases. This CDR3 has 14 amino acids. V shed 0 bases and J 7 bases; nucleotides not matched to a gene: 5. Germline V CDR1 and CDR2: SGHKS, YYEKEE (reference sequence). Written as DNA, the CDR3 is TGTGCCAGCAGCTTGGGGACAGGGTTAGTTGAAGCTTTCTTT. It specifies CASSLGTGLVEAFF.

This clone was observed a single time. The rearrangement links TRBV7-2 to TRBJ1-1; possible D gene TRBD1, 6 bases. Germline-derived CDR1 and CDR2 are SGHTA and FQGNSA. Trimming left V 1 base short and J 2 bases short, with 11 bases between. This CDR3 has 15 amino acids. The CDR3 nucleotides are TGTGCCAGCAGCTTAGGAGGGACACTCAACACTGAAGCTTTCTTT. It encodes CASSLGGTLNTEAFF.

The chain couples TRBV5-8 to TRBJ2-5; D might be TRBD2 (6 bases). CDR3 size: 15 residues. Germline loops: CDR1 SGHTS, CDR2 YDEGEE. V was cut by 3 bases and J by 5 bases, with 17 bases left in between. The CDR3 bases are TGTGCCAGCAGCTCACCGGGCCTTAGCGGCGAGACCCAGTACTTC. This encodes CASSSPGLSGETQYF.

The chain combines TRBV5-8 with TRBJ2-2; D not resolved. Trimming stripped 5 bases from V and 0 bases from J, with 14 bases between. Germline V lookup: CDR1 SGHTS, CDR2 YDEGEE. This CDR3 has 16 residues. CDR3 sequence (DNA): TGTGCCAGCAGATTGTTGGCGACAACGAACACCGGGGAGCTGTTTTTT. This gives the protein CASRLLATTNTGELFF.

This sequence joins TRBV10-3 and TRBJ2-7, with 13 bases that match TRBD2. Germline V gives CDR1 ENHRY, CDR2 SYGVKD. This CDR3 spans 14 amino acids. V lost 10 bases to trimming and J lost 4 bases; unmatched junction nucleotides: 7. CDR3 DNA sequence: TGTGCCACAAAGACTAGCGGGGGGTCTTACGAGCAGTACTTC. Protein: CATKTSGGSYEQYF.

V gene TRBV18 combines with J gene TRBJ1-5, with 7 bases lining up with TRBD1. CDR3 length: 17 amino acids. In germline, CDR1 is KGHSH, CDR2 LQKENI. Unmatched junction bases numbered 10, after V lost 5 bases and J lost 0 bases. As DNA, the CDR3 is TGTGCCAGCTCATTAAAGGAGACAGGGCCTAGCAATCAGCCCCAGCATTTT. Residues: CASSLKETGPSNQPQHF.

V is TRBV7-9 and J is TRBJ1-1, with D unresolved. Per germline, CDR1 SEHNR and CDR2 FQNEAQ (reference sequence). CDR3 length: 13 residues. V was clipped by 4 bases and J by 1 base, with 7 bases between them. Written as DNA, the CDR3 is TGTGCCAGCAGCTATTCGGGGAACACTGAAGCTTTCTTT. Amino acids: CASSYSGNTEAFF.

This clone has just a few counts. V gene TRBV27 combines with J gene TRBJ2-7; D is unclear. Germline V lookup: CDR1 MNHEY, CDR2 SMNVEV (reference sequence). The CDR3 is made up of 13 amino acids. Trimming shortened V by 6 bases and J by 2 bases, and 11 bases separated the two germline ends. DNA for the CDR3: TGTGCCAGCAGACCCCAGGTAGCCTACGAGCAGTACTTC. Its protein is CASRPQVAYEQYF.

This chain uses TRBV9 with TRBJ2-2; D call uncertain. This CDR3 is 14 amino acids long. Germline lookup yields CDR1 SGDLS and CDR2 YYNGEE. V gave up 0 bases and J gave up 3 bases, with 6 bases separating them. The CDR3 here is CASSVAPHTGELFF. In nucleotides, the CDR3 is TGTGCCAGCAGCGTAGCTCCCCACACCGGGGAGCTGTTTTTT. Variable domain in full (rest from reference TRBV9 and TRBJ2-2): DSGVTQTPKHLITATGQRVTLRCSPRSGDLSVYWYQQSLDQGLQFLIQYYNGEERAKGNILERFSAQQFPDLHSELNLSSLELGDSALYFCASSVAPHTGELFFGEGSRLTVL.

This clone was detected only a few times. The chain carries TRBV4-1 and TRBJ2-1; 7 bases align to TRBD1. This CDR3 has 15 residues. V was clipped by 3 bases and J by 2 bases; unmatched bases: 4. Germline V gives CDR1 MGHRA, CDR2 YSYEKL. CDR3 sequence reads: CASSQGQTTYNEQFF. The CDR3 region has the DNA TGCGCCAGCAGCCAGGGACAGACTACCTACAATGAGCAGTTCTTC.

The chain uses TRBV7-2 and TRBJ2-2, with TRBD1 as a possible D gene (5 bases). Trimming took 0 bases from V and 5 from J, leaving 7 bases between them. This CDR3 spans 14 amino acids. Germline V CDR1 and CDR2: SGHTA, FQGNSA. The CDR3 region has the DNA TGTGCCAGCAGCTTAGCTCAGGGAACCGGGGAGCTGTTTTTT. Amino acid sequence: CASSLAQGTGELFF.

This clone was observed once. The V gene is TRBV7-3, the J gene TRBJ2-1; 8 bases are a match to TRBD2. Looked up from germline, CDR1 is SGHTA and CDR2 is FQGTGA. The CDR3 has 16 amino acids. V shed 5 bases, J shed 0 bases, and the junction held 6 bases outside the gene matches. The CDR3 protein is CASSARGGSSYNEQFF. The DNA of the CDR3 is TGTGCCAGCAGCGCTCGCGGGGGGAGCTCCTACAATGAGCAGTTCTTC. Full variable domain (remainder filled in from reference TRBV7-3 and TRBJ2-1): GAGVSQTPSNKVTEKGKYVELRCDPISGHTALYWYRQSLGQGPEFLIYFQGTGAADDSGLPNDRFFAVRPEGSVSTLKIQRTERGDSAVYLCASSARGGSSYNEQFFGPGTRLTVL.

The gene calls are TRBV7-6 and TRBJ1-6, with D perhaps TRBD1 (6 bases). The CDR3 length is 14 residues. Germline lookup yields CDR1 SGHVS and CDR2 FNYEAQ. V was clipped by 5 bases and J by 11 bases, with 16 bases between them. DNA for the CDR3: TGTGCCAGCAGCCCTGGGGCCAGGGGCACACCCCTCCACTTT. Amino acids: CASSPGARGTPLHF.

The chain couples TRBV25-1 to TRBJ2-1; a weak D match, TRBD2 (7 bases). The CDR3 consists of 14 residues. Germline V CDR1 and CDR2: MGHDK, SYGVNS. V was shortened by 8 bases and J by 9 bases, with 20 bases between the two germline ends. The CDR3, as DNA: TGTGCCAGCGCCCCGAGGGGGGGAGCCGGTGAGCAGTTCTTC. Protein: CASAPRGGAGEQFF.

The chain carries TRBV30 and TRBJ1-5; TRBD1 agrees at 8 bases. This CDR3 region has 13 residues. Germline V gene sequence: CDR1 GTSNPN, CDR2 SVGIG (reference sequence). With V trimmed by 5 bases and J by 4 bases, 4 bases remained unmatched. In DNA, the CDR3 is TGTGCCTGGGGCGACAGGGGTAATCAGCCCCAGCATTTT. It codes for CAWGDRGNQPQHF.

V and J are TRBV6-5 and TRBJ1-2; the D gene is possibly TRBD1 (5 bases). From germline, CDR1 is MNHEY and CDR2 SVGAGI. The germline V and J ends were trimmed by 0 bases and 3 bases, with 8 bases remaining between them. This CDR3 comprises 14 residues. As DNA, the CDR3 is TGTGCCAGCAGTTACTCAGCGGGGCACTATGGCTACACCTTC. Translation gives CASSYSAGHYGYTF.

This clone was recorded a few times. The V call is TRBV28, the J call TRBJ1-5; 12 nucleotides line up with TRBD1. This CDR3 contains 15 residues. After removal of 5 bases from V and 7 bases from J, the junction contained 6 bases not matched to a gene. The germline CDR1 and CDR2 sequences are MDHEN and SYDVKM. The CDR3 loop reads CASSAGTGGGQPQHF. CDR3 DNA: TGTGCCAGCAGTGCCGGGACAGGGGGCGGGCAGCCCCAGCATTTT.

The chain combines TRBV7-9 with TRBJ1-1; 7 bases fit TRBD1. The CDR3 has 14 residues. Germline CDR1 reads SEHNR; CDR2 reads FQNEAQ (reference sequence). J was trimmed by 2 bases and V by 5 bases; bases with no gene match: 5. CDR3 bases: TGTGCCAGCAGCCGACAGGGCCCTAACACTGAAGCTTTCTTT. It specifies CASSRQGPNTEAFF.

This clone was seen a single time. The chain is built from TRBV27 and TRBJ1-5; D is unresolved. The CDR3 extends over 12 amino acids. The germline V gene has CDR1 MNHEY and CDR2 SMNVEV (reference sequence). V was cut by 3 bases and J by 5 bases, with 5 bases left in between. The CDR3 nucleotides are TGTGCCAGCAGTTTCTTAGATCAGCCCCAGCATTTT. Its translation is CASSFLDQPQHF.

The chain joins TRBV4-2 to TRBJ2-1, with TRBD2 matching over 12 bases. CDR3 length equals 19 residues. Germline loops: CDR1 LGHNA, CDR2 YNFKEQ. V shed 4 bases and J 0 bases; nucleotides not matched to a gene: 10. The CDR3 DNA sequence: TGTGCCAGCAGCCCCCGACTAGCGGGGGCGATAGTCTCCTACAATGAGCAGTTCTTC. As protein: CASSPRLAGAIVSYNEQFF.

The V gene is TRBV5-8, the J gene TRBJ2-1; no definite D call. V lost 7 bases to trimming and J lost 3 bases, with 11 bases between them. The CDR3 totals 13 residues. Germline V gives CDR1 SGHTS, CDR2 YDEGEE. CDR3 amino acids: CASGTEFYNEQFF. The CDR3 DNA follows: TGTGCCAGCGGCACAGAGTTCTACAATGAGCAGTTCTTC.

This clone appeared a single time. The rearrangement uses TRBV6-5 and TRBJ2-5; TRBD1 matches 8 bases. The germline V gene encodes CDR1 MNHEY and CDR2 SVGAGI. CDR3 length: 15 amino acids. The V and J ends lost 6 bases and 5 bases, in that order; junction bases with no gene match: 11. The CDR3 loop reads CASSLDRGGSETQYF. CDR3 nucleotide sequence: TGTGCCAGCAGCCTAGACAGGGGAGGAAGTGAGACCCAGTACTTC.

This chain links TRBV7-2 with TRBJ2-6; maybe TRBD1 (5 bases). The CDR3 extends over 14 amino acids. Germline V lookup: CDR1 SGHTA, CDR2 FQGNSA. V shed 7 bases and J shed 4 bases, with 11 bases lying between them. The CDR3 spells CASIRGSGANVLTF. The CDR3 DNA sequence: TGTGCCAGCATTAGGGGAAGCGGGGCCAACGTCCTGACTTTC.

The chain links TRBV7-2 to TRBJ1-3, with D hard to call. The CDR3 spans 16 residues. Germline lookup yields CDR1 SGHTA and CDR2 FQGNSA. V gave up 1 base and J gave up 0 bases, with 10 bases separating them. CDR3 in amino acids: CASSLVSRPSGNTIYF. CDR3 bases: TGTGCCAGCAGCTTAGTAAGCCGCCCCTCTGGAAACACCATATATTTT. Full variable domain (rest looked up from reference TRBV7-2 and TRBJ1-3): GAGVSQSPSNKVTEKGKDVELRCDPISGHTALYWYRQSLGQGLEFLIYFQGNSAPDKSGLPSDRFSAERTGGSVSTLTIQRTQQEDSAVYLCASSLVSRPSGNTIYFGEGSWLTVV.

This clone was counted a few times. This sequence joins TRBV6-1 and TRBJ1-1, with 9 bases matching TRBD1. Trimming removed 3 bases from V and 10 bases from J; junction bases left unmatched: 9. Germline V lookup: CDR1 MNHNS, CDR2 SASEGT. The CDR3 runs to 14 residues. The CDR3 DNA follows: TGTGCCAGCAGTGAGCGACGAGACAGGGGGACAGCTTTCTTT. Translating gives CASSERRDRGTAFF.

CDR3 DNA sequence: TGCGCCAGCAGTAGGAGTGTTGCGGGGGGGCAATGGAATGAGCAGTTCTTC. Amino acid sequence: CASSRSVAGGQWNEQFF. This chain connects TRBV10-1 to TRBJ2-1, with 9 bases that match TRBD2. The V gene end was trimmed by 5 bases and the J gene end by 7 bases; junction bases not matched to a gene: 15. This CDR3 is built from 17 residues. Germline CDR1 is WNHNN and CDR2 is SYGVQD (reference sequence).